A single sample gave rise to the 22 T cell receptor beta chains below, sequenced in a study of shared clonotypes between healthy human individuals. TCRdb's copy holds only in-frame clones and misses some; the assay was immunoSEQ multiplex PCR. The sample has roughly 2 million clones, nearly 97% seen once; the top ten hold over 0.1%. The specimen was naive CD4+ T cells sorted from blood. Subset in this sample: CD45RA+ positively selected. These receptors were collected from a man aged 18 to 35 in good health.

A note on this clone: Other nucleotide sequences in the sample specify the same CDR3. V usage is TRBV10-3 and J usage is TRBJ1-2; D not certain. The CDR3 runs to 13 residues. V was cut by 3 bases and J by 0 bases, with 5 bases left in between. The V gene's germline CDR1 is ENHRY and CDR2 SYGVKD. Here the CDR3 reads CAISDRSNYGYTF. The CDR3 DNA is TGTGCCATCAGTGACAGGTCTAACTATGGCTACACCTTC.

The V gene is TRBV2, the J gene TRBJ2-2, with TRBD2 matching over 11 bases. Germline V CDR1 and CDR2: SNHLY, FYNNEI. V was clipped by 7 bases and J by 4 bases; unmatched bases: 5. The CDR3 has 15 residues. The CDR3 protein is CASIMTSGATGELFF. CDR3 bases: TGTGCCAGCATTATGACTAGCGGGGCCACCGGGGAGCTGTTTTTT.

A single count supports this clone. In the same sample, other DNA sequences code for this CDR3. DNA of the CDR3: TGTGCCAGCAGTGAGTGGGGCACTGAAGCTTTCTTT. Protein sequence: CASSEWGTEAFF. The V call is TRBV6-1, the J call TRBJ1-1; D is ambiguous. This CDR3 comprises 12 residues. CDR1 is MNHNS, CDR2 SASEGT, per germline. With 3 bases removed from V and 4 bases from J, the gap between germline ends came to 6 bases.

The genes are TRBV5-1 and TRBJ1-6; TRBD1 matches at 7 bases. CDR3 length: 15 residues. Germline V CDR1 and CDR2: SGHRS, YFSETQ. V trimming: 4 bases; J trimming: 5 bases; junction bases outside the gene matches: 6. CDR3 nucleotides: TGCGCCAGCAGCATAACCGGGACAGATAATTCACCCCTCCACTTT. It encodes CASSITGTDNSPLHF.

J is TRBJ2-2 and V is TRBV18; 7 nucleotides line up with TRBD1. V shed 0 bases and J 5 bases; nucleotides not matched to a gene: 9. Germline-derived CDR1 and CDR2 are KGHSH and LQKENI. This CDR3 region has 17 residues. Here the CDR3 DNA reads TGTGCCAGCTCACCACCGTCTCAGGGGGTGCGGACCGGGGAGCTGTTTTTT. This codes for CASSPPSQGVRTGELFF.

This CDR3 reads CAISESMVASGDYNEQFF. The DNA for the CDR3 is TGTGCCATCAGTGAGTCGATGGTAGCTAGCGGGGACTACAATGAGCAGTTCTTC. The chain joins TRBV10-3 to TRBJ2-1; 9 bases align to TRBD2. The CDR3 has 18 residues. The junction had 9 bases not matched to a gene; V was cut back by 0 bases and J by 3 bases. Germline assignment: CDR1 ENHRY and CDR2 SYGVKD.

Details on this clone: The same CDR3 can be traced to other DNA sequences in this sample. J is TRBJ2-7 and V is TRBV7-2; 7 positions match TRBD1. CDR1 SGHTA and CDR2 FQGNSA come from the germline V gene. V gave up 4 bases and J gave up 2 bases; unmatched junction bases: 8. CDR3 size: 15 residues. CDR3 amino acids: CASSSQGTGPYEQYF. CDR3 coding DNA: TGTGCCAGCAGCTCACAGGGGACCGGTCCCTACGAGCAGTACTTC.

The V and J genes are TRBV25-1 and TRBJ2-7; 7 positions match TRBD1. Germline V lookup: CDR1 MGHDK, CDR2 SYGVNS. This CDR3 spans 12 amino acids. V gave up 4 bases and J gave up 6 bases; unmatched junction bases: 3. The CDR3 reads CASSVQGLEQYF. The CDR3 nucleotides read TGTGCCAGCAGTGTACAGGGGCTCGAGCAGTACTTC.

V usage is TRBV5-1 and J usage is TRBJ1-4; D unresolved. The CDR3 is made up of 14 amino acids. CDR1 is SGHRS and CDR2 is YFSETQ in the germline V gene. Between the trimmed V and J ends, which lost 1 base and 0 bases, there was a span of 4 bases. The CDR3 region has the DNA TGCGCCAGCAGCTTGTTACCAACTAATGAAAAACTGTTTTTT. This codes for CASSLLPTNEKLFF.

The chain carries TRBV11-2 and TRBJ2-5; the match to TRBD1 covers 7 bases. This CDR3 spans 14 amino acids. Germline V gene lookup returns CDR1 SGHAT and CDR2 FQNNGV. The V and J ends lost 5 bases and 0 bases, in that order; junction bases with no gene match: 3. The CDR3 region is CASSETGNQETQYF. CDR3 coding DNA: TGTGCCAGCAGCGAGACAGGGAACCAAGAGACCCAGTACTTC.

This clone was observed once. V gene TRBV6-1 combines with J gene TRBJ1-4; TRBD1 matches 8 bases. Germline V gene sequence: CDR1 MNHNS, CDR2 SASEGT. CDR3 length equals 15 residues. After removal of 1 base from V and 5 bases from J, the junction contained 3 bases not matched to a gene. The CDR3 reads CASSEVWDRNEKLFF. As DNA, the CDR3 is TGTGCCAGCAGTGAAGTTTGGGACAGGAATGAAAAACTGTTTTTT.

The chain couples TRBV7-9 to TRBJ2-1; perhaps D is TRBD1 or TRBD2 (5 bases each). CDR1 is SEHNR and CDR2 is FQNEAQ in the germline V gene (reference sequence). Trimming cost V 3 bases and J 7 bases, with 19 bases left between them. The CDR3 is 16 residues long. CDR3 region: CASSFRDARSGNEQFF. The DNA for the CDR3 is TGTGCCAGCAGCTTCCGGGACGCCCGGTCGGGGAATGAGCAGTTCTTC.

The V gene is TRBV30, the J gene TRBJ2-5, with 7 bases lining up with TRBD1. V was clipped by 0 bases and J by 7 bases; unmatched bases: 14. The CDR3 is 16 amino acids. Germline CDR1 reads GTSNPN; CDR2 reads SVGIG (reference sequence). CDR3 amino acids: CAWSVSVGRGLGTQYF. In DNA form, the CDR3 reads TGTGCCTGGAGTGTCTCAGTCGGCAGGGGGTTAGGGACCCAGTACTTC.

The chain has TRBV27 and TRBJ1-6, with 8 nucleotides matching TRBD1. This CDR3 has 16 amino acids. Germline V lookup: CDR1 MNHEY, CDR2 SMNVEV (reference sequence). Trimming removed 3 bases from V and 10 bases from J; junction bases left unmatched: 11. The DNA for the CDR3 is TGTGCCAGCAGTTTTATGGGGCAGGGGGCCAGGTCACCCCTCCACTTT. Its translation is CASSFMGQGARSPLHF.

This clone has just one count. This chain connects TRBV7-2 to TRBJ1-2; no definite D call. V was trimmed by 0 bases and J by 4 bases, leaving 12 bases between them. CDR1 and CDR2 from the germline V gene are SGHTA and FQGNSA. The CDR3 spans 15 residues. The CDR3 loop is CASSLAIANGYGYTF. The CDR3 DNA follows: TGTGCCAGCAGCTTAGCGATAGCCAACGGCTATGGCTACACCTTC.

The J gene is TRBJ2-7, the V gene TRBV9, with 9 bases matching TRBD1. Germline V gene sequence: CDR1 SGDLS, CDR2 YYNGEE. The V segment lost 3 bases and the J segment 4 bases; nucleotides outside the gene matches: 5. The CDR3 is 14 residues long. CDR3 residues: CASSAGQGWYEQYF. The CDR3 DNA sequence: TGTGCCAGCAGCGCCGGACAGGGGTGGTACGAGCAGTACTTC.

The CDR3 reads CASRINSNQPQHF. The CDR3, as DNA: TGTGCCAGCCGTATTAATAGCAATCAGCCCCAGCATTTT. This chain uses TRBV28 with TRBJ1-5; D is unclear. Germline V gene data show CDR1 as MDHEN and CDR2 as SYDVKM. V lost 8 bases to trimming and J lost 0 bases, with 8 bases between them. CDR3 length equals 13 residues.

This clone was found once. The sample contains more than one DNA sequence encoding this CDR3. This chain connects TRBV11-2 to TRBJ1-2; tentative D call: TRBD1 (5 bases). V dropped 0 bases and J dropped 8 bases, with 10 bases sitting between them. CDR1 and CDR2 from the germline V gene are SGHAT and FQNNGV. There are 13 residues in the CDR3. CDR3 nucleotide sequence: TGTGCCAGCAGCTTAGAGGGGACCGGGGGCTACACCTTC. It yields the protein CASSLEGTGGYTF.

This chain links TRBV14 with TRBJ2-1, with 8 bases that match TRBD2. V lost 1 base and J lost 6; bases outside the gene matches: 11. Germline V gives CDR1 SGHDN, CDR2 FVKESK. The CDR3 spans 17 residues. The DNA of the CDR3 is TGTGCCAGCAGCCAAGGGTTAGCGGGGAAGCAAGTCAATGAGCAGTTCTTC. Translated, it gives CASSQGLAGKQVNEQFF.

This chain joins TRBV5-4 and TRBJ2-2; TRBD2 might be the D (5 bases). CDR1 is SGHNT, CDR2 YYREEE, per germline (reference sequence). CDR3 length: 15 residues. Deletions cut 3 bases from V and 6 bases from J, with 15 bases between. CDR3 region: CASSSQDRGAGELFF. CDR3 nucleotides: TGTGCCAGCAGCTCCCAGGACCGGGGAGCCGGGGAGCTGTTTTTT.

This chain connects TRBV2 to TRBJ2-5; 7 positions match TRBD1. From germline, CDR1 is SNHLY and CDR2 FYNNEI. The V gene end was trimmed by 11 bases and the J gene end by 2 bases; junction bases not matched to a gene: 8. CDR3 length: 13 amino acids. This CDR3 is CAAKEGAQETQYF. Here the CDR3 DNA reads TGTGCCGCGAAAGAGGGGGCACAAGAGACCCAGTACTTC.

The chain is built from TRBV10-1 and TRBJ1-4; D perhaps matches TRBD1 (5 bases). The CDR3 length is 16 residues. The V gene's germline CDR1 is WNHNN and CDR2 SYGVQD (reference sequence). V lost 0 bases to trimming and J lost 8 bases, with 16 bases between them. This CDR3 is CASSESTRGSGEKLFF. The CDR3 region has the DNA TGCGCCAGCAGTGAGTCGACGCGGGGGAGCGGAGAAAAACTGTTTTTT.